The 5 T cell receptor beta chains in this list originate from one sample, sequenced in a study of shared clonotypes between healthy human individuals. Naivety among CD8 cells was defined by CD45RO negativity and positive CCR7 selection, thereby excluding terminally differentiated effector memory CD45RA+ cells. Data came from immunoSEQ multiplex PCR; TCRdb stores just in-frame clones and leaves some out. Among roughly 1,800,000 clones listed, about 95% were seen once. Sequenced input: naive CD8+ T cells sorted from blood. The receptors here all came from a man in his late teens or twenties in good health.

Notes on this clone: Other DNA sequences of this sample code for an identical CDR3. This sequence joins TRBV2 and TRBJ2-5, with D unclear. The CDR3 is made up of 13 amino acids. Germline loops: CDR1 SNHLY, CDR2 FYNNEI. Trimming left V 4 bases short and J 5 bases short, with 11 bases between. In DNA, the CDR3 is TGTGCCAGCAGTGGAGAAGGGTGGGAGACCCAGTACTTC. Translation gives CASSGEGWETQYF.

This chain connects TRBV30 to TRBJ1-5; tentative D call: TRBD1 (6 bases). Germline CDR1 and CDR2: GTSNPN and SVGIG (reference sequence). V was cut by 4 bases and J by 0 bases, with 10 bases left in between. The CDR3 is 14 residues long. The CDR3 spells CAWMGHDSNQPQHF. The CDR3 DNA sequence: TGTGCCTGGATGGGACACGATAGCAATCAGCCCCAGCATTTT.

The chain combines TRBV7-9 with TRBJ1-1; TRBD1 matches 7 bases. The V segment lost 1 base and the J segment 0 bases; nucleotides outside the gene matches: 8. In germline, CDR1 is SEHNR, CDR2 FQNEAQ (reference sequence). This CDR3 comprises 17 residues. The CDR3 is CASSLGATGTLNTEAFF. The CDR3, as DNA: TGTGCCAGCAGCTTAGGGGCGACAGGGACTTTGAACACTGAAGCTTTCTTT.

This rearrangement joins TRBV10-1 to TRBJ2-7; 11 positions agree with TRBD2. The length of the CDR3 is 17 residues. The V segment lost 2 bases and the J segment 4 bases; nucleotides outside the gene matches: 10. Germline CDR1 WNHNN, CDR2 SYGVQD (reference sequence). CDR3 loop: CASSEGLAGGRLYEQYF. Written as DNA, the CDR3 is TGCGCCAGCAGTGAGGGGCTAGCGGGGGGCCGACTGTACGAGCAGTACTTC.

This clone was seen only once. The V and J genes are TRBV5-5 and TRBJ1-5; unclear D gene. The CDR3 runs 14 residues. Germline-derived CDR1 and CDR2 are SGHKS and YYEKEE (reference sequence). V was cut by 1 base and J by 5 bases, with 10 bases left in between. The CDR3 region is CASSLTSLDQPQHF. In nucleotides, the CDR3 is TGTGCCAGCAGCTTGACCTCCCTGGATCAGCCCCAGCATTTT. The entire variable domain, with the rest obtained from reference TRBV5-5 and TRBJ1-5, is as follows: DAGVTQSPTHLIKTRGQQVTLRCSPISGHKSVSWYQQVLGQGPQFIFQYYEKEERGRGNFPDRFSARQFPNYSSELNVNALLLGDSALYLCASSLTSLDQPQHFGDGTRLSIL.